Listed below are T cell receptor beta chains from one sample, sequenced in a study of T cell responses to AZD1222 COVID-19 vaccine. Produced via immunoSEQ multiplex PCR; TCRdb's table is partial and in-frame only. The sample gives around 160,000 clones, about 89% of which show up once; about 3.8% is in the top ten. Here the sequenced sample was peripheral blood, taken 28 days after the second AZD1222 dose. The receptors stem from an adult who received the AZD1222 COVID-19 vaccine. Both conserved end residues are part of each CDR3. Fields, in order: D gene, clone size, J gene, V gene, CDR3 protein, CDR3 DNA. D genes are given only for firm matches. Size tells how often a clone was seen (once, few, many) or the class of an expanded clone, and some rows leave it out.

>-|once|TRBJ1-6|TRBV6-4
CASSDSGSPLHF
TGTGCCAGCAGTGACTCGGGATCACCCCTCCACTTT
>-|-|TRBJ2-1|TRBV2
CASSLSGGADHNEQFF
TGTGCCAGCAGTTTATCCGGCGGAGCTGATCACAATGAGCAGTTCTTC
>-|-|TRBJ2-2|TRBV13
CASSLLQNTGELFF
TGTGCCAGCAGCTTACTCCAGAATACTGGGGAGCTGTTTTTT
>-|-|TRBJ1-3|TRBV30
CAWRTDRSGNTIYF
TGTGCCTGGAGGACCGACAGGTCTGGAAACACCATATATTTT
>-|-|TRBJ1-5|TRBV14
CASSQGIGMGQPQHF
TGTGCCAGCAGCCAGGGCATAGGGATGGGCCAGCCCCAGCATTTT
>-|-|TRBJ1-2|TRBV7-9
CASSSMGRDYGYTF
TGTGCCAGCAGCTCAATGGGGCGCGACTATGGCTACACCTTC
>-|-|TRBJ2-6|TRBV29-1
CSAATAGANVLTF
TGCAGCGCAGCGACAGCTGGGGCCAACGTCCTGACTTTC
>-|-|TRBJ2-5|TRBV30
CAWNQPPQETQYF
TGTGCCTGGAACCAGCCCCCACAAGAGACCCAGTACTTC
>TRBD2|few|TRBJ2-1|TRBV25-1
CASRDAGLASDEQFF
TGTGCCAGCAGAGACGCGGGACTAGCTTCTGATGAGCAGTTCTTC
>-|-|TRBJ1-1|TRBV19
CASSWTTEAFF
TGTGCCAGTAGTTGGACCACTGAAGCTTTCTTT
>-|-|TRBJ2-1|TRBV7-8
CASSSGLNNEQFF
TGTGCCAGCAGCTCCGGACTCAATAATGAGCAGTTCTTC
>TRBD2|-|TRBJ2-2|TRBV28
CASSTSFRTSGPNTGELFF
TGTGCCAGCAGTACATCCTTCCGGACTAGCGGGCCTAACACCGGGGAGCTGTTTTTT
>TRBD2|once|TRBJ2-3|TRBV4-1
CASSQAGDTDTQYF
TGCGCCAGCAGCCAGGCGGGGGACACAGATACGCAGTATTTT
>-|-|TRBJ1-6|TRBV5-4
CASSLAAGVNSPLHF
TGTGCCAGCAGCTTGGCCGCGGGGGTAAATTCACCCCTCCACTTT
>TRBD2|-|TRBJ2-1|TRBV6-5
CASSRTSGPYNEQFF
TGTGCCAGCAGTCGGACTAGCGGCCCGTACAATGAGCAGTTCTTC
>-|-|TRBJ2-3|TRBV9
CASGGDTQYF
TGTGCCAGCGGGGGAGATACGCAGTATTTT
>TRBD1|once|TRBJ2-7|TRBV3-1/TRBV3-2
CASRPQGKVYEQYF
TGTGCCAGCAGACCACAGGGGAAGGTATACGAGCAGTACTTC
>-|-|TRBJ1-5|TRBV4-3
CASSQSAGGYQPQHF
TGCGCCAGCAGCCAAAGCGCGGGGGGGTATCAGCCCCAGCATTTT
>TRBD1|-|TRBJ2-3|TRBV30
CAGNRGSTDTQYF
TGTGCCGGGAACAGGGGAAGCACAGATACGCAGTATTTT
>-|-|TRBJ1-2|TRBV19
CASSISEGTIYGYTF
TGTGCCAGTAGTATTTCTGAGGGAACAATCTATGGCTACACCTTC
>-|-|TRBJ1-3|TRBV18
CASSPKGGFSGNTIYF
TGTGCCAGCTCACCGAAGGGGGGCTTCTCTGGAAACACCATATATTTT
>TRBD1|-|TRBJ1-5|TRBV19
CASSTDRDQPQHF
TGTGCCAGTAGTACCGACAGGGATCAGCCCCAGCATTTT
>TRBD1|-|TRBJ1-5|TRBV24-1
CATSVDRRDSNQPQHF
TGTGCCACTAGTGTGGACAGGAGAGATAGCAATCAGCCCCAGCATTTT
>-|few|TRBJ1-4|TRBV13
CASSLGATNEKLFF
TGTGCCAGCAGCTTAGGGGCAACTAATGAAAAACTGTTTTTT
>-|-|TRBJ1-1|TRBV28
CASVGYRNTEAFF
TGTGCCAGCGTCGGGTACAGGAACACTGAAGCTTTCTTT